This T cell receptor (beta chain) was obtained from a study of cytomegalovirus exposure and HLA in healthy donors. A remark on this clone: The antigen remains undetermined.

Whole-study results and caveats: Despite most TCR sequences being rare, some public TCRs occurred in many donors. CMV antigen specificity was confirmed in vitro for a few CMV-associated chains.

V trimming: 4 bases; J trimming: 3 bases; junction bases outside the gene matches: 4. Germline CDR1 reads SGHNT; CDR2 reads YYREEE (reference sequence). This CDR3 is 14 amino acids long. The protocol was immunoSEQ multiplex PCR, while the TCRdb copy is restricted to in-frame clones and leaves out a portion. The sample includes approximately 280,000 clones, approximately 83% of them seen just once. The donors were in the roughly 120-subject validation cohort; that cohort was separate from the roughly 700-subject first cohort. The chain uses TRBV5-4 and TRBJ2-7; 10 bases align to TRBD1. The source is a young woman in good health and CMV-seronegative. The sample comprised PBMCs. The CDR3 loop reads CASSLGQGFYEQYF. The CDR3, as DNA: TGTGCCAGCAGCCTGGGACAGGGGTTCTACGAGCAGTACTTC.